This TCR beta chain came from a study of blood T cell repertoires in COVID-19. Study at large: The United States, Italy and Spain were the sources of the acute and convalescent COVID-19 samples. T cells, B-cell-depleted T cells, or PBMCs provided the cDNA or gDNA that served as material.

CDR1 KGHSH and CDR2 LQKENI come from the germline V gene. CDR3 length: 15 residues. Trimming took 2 bases from V and 6 from J; bases not matched to a gene: 3. Authors' processing steps: Quantification of nucleated cells was approximated via reference gene primer amplification. This table comes from immunoSEQ multiplex PCR, and its TCRdb copy is limited to in-frame clones, with some not included. For V, J and clone size, that table is used; D and trimming come from the DNA. The sample carries around 150,000 clones, more than 90% recorded once. The sequencing sample was made of peripheral blood. This TCR derives from a man in his 60s with active or convalescent COVID-19. This chain joins TRBV18 and TRBJ2-2; 10 bases are a match to TRBD1. CDR3 DNA: TGTGCCAGCTCACCATTGACAGGGGGCTCCGGGGAGCTGTTTTTT. It codes for CASSPLTGGSGELFF.